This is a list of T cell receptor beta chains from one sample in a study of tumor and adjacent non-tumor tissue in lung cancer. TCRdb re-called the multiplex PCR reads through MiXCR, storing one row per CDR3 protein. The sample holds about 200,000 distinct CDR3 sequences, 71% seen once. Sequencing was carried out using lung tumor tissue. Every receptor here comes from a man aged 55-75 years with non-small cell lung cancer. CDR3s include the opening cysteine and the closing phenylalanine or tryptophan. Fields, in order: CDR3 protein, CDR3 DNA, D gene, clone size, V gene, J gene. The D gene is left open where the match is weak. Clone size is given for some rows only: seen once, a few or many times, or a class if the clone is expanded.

cdr3_aa: CSAHRTGSPYEQYF
cdr3_nt: TGCAGTGCCCACCGGACAGGGTCCCCCTACGAGCAGTACTTC
d_call: TRBD1
clone_size: many
v_call: TRBV20-1
j_call: TRBJ2-7

cdr3_aa: CASRGETGNSYNEQFF
cdr3_nt: TGTGCCAGCAGGGGGGAAACAGGGAACTCCTACAATGAGCAGTTCTTC
d_call: -
clone_size: few
v_call: TRBV6-2/TRBV6-3
j_call: TRBJ2-1

cdr3_aa: CSAAQAYEHFF
cdr3_nt: TGCAGCGCCGCGCAGGCCTATGAGCATTTCTTC
d_call: -
clone_size: -
v_call: TRBV29-1
j_call: TRBJ2-1

cdr3_aa: CASNRGDSYEQYF
cdr3_nt: TGTGCCAGCAACAGGGGAGATTCCTACGAGCAGTACTTC
d_call: TRBD1
clone_size: -
v_call: TRBV9
j_call: TRBJ2-7

cdr3_aa: CASSLERAGSSEHFF
cdr3_nt: TGTGCCAGCAGCTTAGAGCGGGCGGGCTCCAGTGAGCACTTCTTC
d_call: -
clone_size: -
v_call: TRBV11-2
j_call: TRBJ2-1

cdr3_aa: CSASPGQGAYGQYF
cdr3_nt: TGCAGTGCTAGCCCTGGACAGGGGGCTTACGGGCAGTACTTC
d_call: TRBD1
clone_size: few
v_call: TRBV20-1
j_call: TRBJ2-7

cdr3_aa: CASRDRDSTDTQYF
cdr3_nt: TGTGCCAGCCGAGACAGGGATAGCACAGATACGCAGTATTTT
d_call: TRBD1
clone_size: -
v_call: TRBV6-1
j_call: TRBJ2-3

cdr3_aa: CASSPTGGNYEQYF
cdr3_nt: TGTGCCAGCAGTCCAACAGGGGGGAACTACGAGCAGTACTTC
d_call: TRBD1
clone_size: many
v_call: TRBV12-3/TRBV12-4
j_call: TRBJ2-7

cdr3_aa: CATGQRGRAITDTQYF
cdr3_nt: TGTGCCACCGGTCAAAGAGGGCGCGCAATCACAGATACGCAGTATTTT
d_call: -
clone_size: -
v_call: TRBV24-1
j_call: TRBJ2-3

cdr3_aa: CASSEDTRGFGNEQFF
cdr3_nt: TGTGCCAGCAGTGAAGACACCAGGGGGTTCGGCAATGAGCAGTTCTTC
d_call: TRBD1
clone_size: -
v_call: TRBV6-1
j_call: TRBJ2-1

cdr3_aa: CASSRGTANQPQHF
cdr3_nt: TGCGCCAGCAGCCGCGGGACGGCGAATCAGCCCCAGCATTTT
d_call: -
clone_size: -
v_call: TRBV4-1
j_call: TRBJ1-5

cdr3_aa: CASSQSKRGGLVTQYF
cdr3_nt: TGTGCCAGCAGCCAGAGTAAGCGGGGGGGCCTGGTTACGCAGTATTTT
d_call: TRBD2
clone_size: -
v_call: TRBV5-6
j_call: TRBJ2-3

cdr3_aa: CSARGRQGNTF
cdr3_nt: TGCAGTGCTAGGGGCCGACAGGGCAACACCTTC
d_call: TRBD1
clone_size: -
v_call: TRBV20-1
j_call: TRBJ1-2

cdr3_aa: CASSSNRGRGATEELFF
cdr3_nt: TGTGCCAGCAGTTCTAACAGGGGAAGAGGGGCCACCGAGGAGCTGTTTTTT
d_call: TRBD1
clone_size: -
v_call: TRBV28
j_call: TRBJ2-2

cdr3_aa: CASTPVGTHTQYF
cdr3_nt: TGTGCCAGCACCCCCGTTGGCACACATACACAGTATTTT
d_call: -
clone_size: -
v_call: TRBV12-3/TRBV12-4
j_call: TRBJ2-3

cdr3_aa: CSALSTSGRADTQYF
cdr3_nt: TGCAGTGCCCTTTCCACTAGCGGGAGGGCCGATACGCAGTATTTT
d_call: TRBD2
clone_size: -
v_call: TRBV20-1
j_call: TRBJ2-3

cdr3_aa: CTARQSTYDQYF
cdr3_nt: TGCACTGCTAGACAGTCCACCTACGATCAGTACTTC
d_call: -
clone_size: -
v_call: TRBV20-1
j_call: TRBJ2-7

cdr3_aa: CVSTWTGESEKLFF
cdr3_nt: TGTGTCAGCACCTGGACCGGTGAGAGTGAAAAACTGTTTTTT
d_call: -
clone_size: -
v_call: TRBV5-6
j_call: TRBJ1-4

cdr3_aa: CASSHSFAANEKLFF
cdr3_nt: TGTGCCAGCAGTCACTCGTTTGCGGCTAATGAAAAACTGTTTTTT
d_call: -
clone_size: -
v_call: TRBV6-5
j_call: TRBJ1-4

cdr3_aa: CASSSPGQRIYEQYF
cdr3_nt: TGTGCCAGCAGCTCTCCGGGACAAAGGATCTACGAGCAGTACTTC
d_call: -
clone_size: once
v_call: TRBV11-2
j_call: TRBJ2-7

cdr3_aa: CVWRLAGGASTDTQYF
cdr3_nt: TGTGTCTGGAGACTAGCGGGGGGAGCTAGCACAGATACGCAGTATTTT
d_call: TRBD2
clone_size: -
v_call: TRBV30
j_call: TRBJ2-3

cdr3_aa: CASSLHSTGQETQYF
cdr3_nt: TGTGCCAGCAGTCTCCACTCGACAGGCCAAGAGACCCAGTACTTC
d_call: -
clone_size: -
v_call: TRBV12-3/TRBV12-4
j_call: TRBJ2-5

cdr3_aa: CAGSVTRTGASTDTQYF
cdr3_nt: TGTGCCGGCAGCGTAACCCGGACAGGCGCTAGCACAGATACGCAGTATTTT
d_call: TRBD1
clone_size: -
v_call: TRBV11-2
j_call: TRBJ2-3

cdr3_aa: CASGQGAFGYTF
cdr3_nt: TGTGCCAGCGGACAGGGGGCGTTTGGCTACACCTTC
d_call: TRBD1
clone_size: many
v_call: TRBV13
j_call: TRBJ1-2

cdr3_aa: CAWSGQGGEGGKLFF
cdr3_nt: TGTGCCTGGAGTGGGCAGGGGGGAGAAGGAGGAAAACTGTTTTTT
d_call: TRBD1
clone_size: -
v_call: TRBV30
j_call: TRBJ1-4

cdr3_aa: CSAPRLHTGELFF
cdr3_nt: TGCAGTGCTCCGAGACTACACACCGGTGAGCTGTTTTTT
d_call: -
clone_size: -
v_call: TRBV20-1
j_call: TRBJ2-2

cdr3_aa: CATSDSLDRVGVETQYF
cdr3_nt: TGTGCCACCAGTGATTCCCTCGACAGGGTCGGGGTAGAGACCCAGTACTTC
d_call: TRBD1
clone_size: -
v_call: TRBV24-1
j_call: TRBJ2-5

cdr3_aa: CVSSLAIADTEAFF
cdr3_nt: TGTGTCAGCAGTCTGGCCATAGCCGACACTGAAGCTTTCTTT
d_call: -
clone_size: -
v_call: TRBV6-1
j_call: TRBJ1-1

cdr3_aa: CASSISAGTTTGELFF
cdr3_nt: TGTGCCAGTAGTATCTCTGCCGGGACCACCACCGGGGAGCTGTTTTTT
d_call: -
clone_size: -
v_call: TRBV19
j_call: TRBJ2-2

cdr3_aa: CSATEASGRRDEQFF
cdr3_nt: TGCAGTGCTACCGAAGCTAGCGGGAGGAGGGATGAGCAGTTCTTC
d_call: TRBD2
clone_size: medium-sized
v_call: TRBV20-1
j_call: TRBJ2-1

cdr3_aa: CASSVGSKGAEAFF
cdr3_nt: TGTGCCAGCAGTGTCGGGTCTAAGGGCGCTGAAGCTTTCTTT
d_call: -
clone_size: -
v_call: TRBV12-3/TRBV12-4
j_call: TRBJ1-1

cdr3_aa: CASSPQGEGANVLTF
cdr3_nt: TGTGCCAGCAGTCCTCAAGGGGAGGGGGCCAACGTCTTGACTTTC
d_call: -
clone_size: once
v_call: TRBV6-2/TRBV6-3
j_call: TRBJ2-6

cdr3_aa: CSARPGGGSNQPPHF
cdr3_nt: TGCAGTGCTAGACCGGGGGGAGGGAGCAATCAGCCCCCGCATTTT
d_call: -
clone_size: -
v_call: TRBV20-1
j_call: TRBJ1-5

cdr3_aa: CASSPIGPINEKLFF
cdr3_nt: TGTGCTAGCAGTCCTATTGGGCCAATTAATGAAAAACTGTTTTTT
d_call: -
clone_size: -
v_call: TRBV28
j_call: TRBJ1-4

cdr3_aa: CARSFIAGPNNEQFF
cdr3_nt: TGTGCCAGGAGCTTTATTGCGGGGCCTAACAATGAGCAGTTCTTC
d_call: -
clone_size: -
v_call: TRBV5-4
j_call: TRBJ2-1

cdr3_aa: CAISSTIAGESSYNEQFF
cdr3_nt: TGTGCCATCAGTTCCACCATAGCGGGGGAATCCTCCTACAATGAGCAGTTCTTC
d_call: TRBD2
clone_size: -
v_call: TRBV11-2
j_call: TRBJ2-1

cdr3_aa: CASSFGEETQNF
cdr3_nt: TGTGCCAGCAGTTTCGGTGAAGAGACCCAGAACTTC
d_call: -
clone_size: -
v_call: TRBV11-2
j_call: TRBJ2-5